This TCR beta chain is drawn from a study of response to subunit inactivated influenza vaccine. Trimming took off 8 bases at V and 1 base at J, with 15 bases between the two ends. The CDR3 extends over 14 amino acids. Each CDR3 protein gets one entry after TCRdb re-called the RT-PCR reads with MiXCR. The sample lists about 500,000 distinct CDR3 sequences, approximately 15% seen once, with less than 4% in the top ten. The rearrangement uses TRBV12-3 or TRBV12-4 and TRBJ2-7; D perhaps matches TRBD2 (7 bases). This material consisted of CD4+ T cells sorted from PBMCs, taken less than 25 months after vaccination. The source of this sequence is a man between 50 and 75 years old who received an inactivated influenza vaccine. Here the CDR3 DNA reads TGTGCCAGCCTAGGGGGGGGCAAGTCCTACGAGCAGTACTTC. Protein sequence: CASLGGGKSYEQYF.